What follows is one T cell receptor beta chain and its context. Between the trimmed V and J ends, which lost 7 bases and 4 bases, there was a span of 12 bases. Looked up from germline, CDR1 is MNHNS and CDR2 is SASEGT. The CDR3 spans 13 residues. These data belong to a study of CD4 and CD8 cells across lung adenocarcinoma regions. MiXCR, applied by TCRdb to the PCR reads, yields one record per CDR3 protein. This sample has more than 9,500 distinct CDR3 sequences; less than 60% occur once, and the top ten carry 35% to 40%. The sequenced material came from CD8+ T cells from the margin of a lung tumor. This sequence joins TRBV6-1 and TRBJ2-3; D possibly corresponds to TRBD1 (5 bases). The TCR originated in a female donor with lung adenocarcinoma. The CD4 and CD8 labels of this study may be unreliable. The CDR3 DNA follows: TGTGCCAGCAAGATGACAGCCTCAGATACGCAGTATTTT. It encodes CASKMTASDTQYF.